The 29 T cell receptor beta chains reported below all come from one sample, sequenced in a study of blood T cell repertoires in COVID-19. TCRdb's table, derived via immunoSEQ multiplex PCR, lists solely in-frame clones and lacks some. The profile covers 200,000 to 250,000 clones, with approximately 87% appearing a single time and about 3.1% taken by the ten largest. Sequencing input: PBMCs or T cells enriched from blood (not recorded which). The receptor source for this set is a woman in her forties or fifties in a cohort exposed to, infected with or recovered from COVID-19 (not recorded which).

The chain joins TRBV7-9 to TRBJ1-1; D remains unclear. This CDR3 is 17 amino acids long. The V end lost 5 bases, the J end lost 0 bases, and 19 bases lay between the germline ends. Germline CDR1 SEHNR, CDR2 FQNEAQ (reference sequence). The chain's CDR3 is CASSPPRRGQVNTEAFF. DNA for the CDR3: TGTGCCAGCAGCCCCCCTAGACGGGGTCAGGTGAACACTGAAGCTTTCTTT.

The V call is TRBV27, the J call TRBJ1-1; D ambiguous. The V end was cut by 2 bases, the J end by 1 base, with 8 bases between. Germline V CDR1 and CDR2: MNHEY, SMNVEV (reference sequence). The length of the CDR3 is 14 residues. The CDR3 sequence is CASSLGQKNTEAFF. DNA for the CDR3: TGTGCCAGCAGTTTAGGTCAGAAGAACACTGAAGCTTTCTTT.

This chain links TRBV5-4 with TRBJ2-5; D is possibly TRBD1 (6 bases). Trimming took off 4 bases at V and 1 base at J, with 14 bases between the two ends. Looked up from germline, CDR1 is SGHNT and CDR2 is YYREEE (reference sequence). The CDR3 loop spans 15 amino acids. The DNA for the CDR3 is TGTGCCAGCAGCCCACAGGGACCTTTCCAAGAGACCCAGTACTTC. This translates into CASSPQGPFQETQYF.

The chain has TRBV11-3 and TRBJ2-3; tentative D call: TRBD2 (6 bases). V dropped 5 bases and J dropped 0 bases, with 9 bases sitting between them. The V gene's germline CDR1 is SGHNT and CDR2 YENEEA. The CDR3 loop spans 14 amino acids. The CDR3, as DNA: TGTGCCAGCAGCCTTAGCGGAAGCACAGATACGCAGTATTTT. It specifies CASSLSGSTDTQYF.

This clone was counted a single time. This chain joins TRBV28 and TRBJ2-7, with 7 nucleotides matching TRBD1. V was clipped by 6 bases and J by 5 bases; unmatched bases: 13. CDR1 MDHEN and CDR2 SYDVKM come from the germline V gene. This CDR3 is built from 15 residues. For the CDR3, the DNA is TGTGCCAGCAGCCCCTCCGGACAGGTTTTCCACGAGCAGTACTTC. Its translation: CASSPSGQVFHEQYF.

V usage is TRBV9 and J usage is TRBJ1-6; tentatively, D is TRBD1 (5 bases). CDR3 length equals 16 residues. Between the trimmed V and J ends, which lost 3 bases and 5 bases, there was a span of 15 bases. Germline CDR1 reads SGDLS; CDR2 reads YYNGEE. The CDR3 sequence: CASSAPGGVNNSPLHF. CDR3 DNA: TGTGCCAGCAGCGCCCCCGGAGGGGTAAATAATTCACCCCTCCACTTT. The full variable domain, rest sourced from reference TRBV9 and TRBJ1-6, is DSGVTQTPKHLITATGQRVTLRCSPRSGDLSVYWYQQSLDQGLQFLIQYYNGEERAKGNILERFSAQQFPDLHSELNLSSLELGDSALYFCASSAPGGVNNSPLHFGNGTRLTVT.

The chain uses TRBV4-2 and TRBJ2-1; 9 bases fit TRBD2. This CDR3 region has 16 residues. The germline CDR1 and CDR2 sequences are LGHNA and YNFKEQ. After removal of 4 bases from V and 5 bases from J, the junction contained 9 bases not matched to a gene. The CDR3 here is CASSLSLTSGNNEQFF. The CDR3 DNA follows: TGTGCCAGCAGCCTCAGCTTGACTAGCGGAAACAATGAGCAGTTCTTC.

The genes are TRBV4-3 and TRBJ2-1; D gene unclear. Trimming left V 5 bases short and J 12 bases short, with 11 bases between. The CDR3 length is 11 residues. Germline CDR1 LGHNA, CDR2 YSLEER. This CDR3 is CASSAGIGQFF. Written as DNA, the CDR3 is TGCGCCAGCAGCGCCGGTATCGGGCAGTTCTTC.

This clone was recorded once. The junction departs from germline at one end; a sequencing error may be responsible. The CDR3 loop reads CASSFGQGETQYF. CDR3 nucleotides: TGTGCTAGCAGCTTCGGGCAGGGAGAGACCCAGTACTTC. V and J are TRBV7-7 and TRBJ2-5; weak D call: TRBD1 (5 bases). This CDR3 spans 13 amino acids. The V gene's germline CDR1 is SSHAT and CDR2 FNYEAQ (reference sequence).

This chain connects TRBV7-9 to TRBJ1-2; D is undetermined. The CDR3 extends over 12 amino acids. V lost 2 bases and J lost 5, with 6 bases in between. Germline values: CDR1 SEHNR, CDR2 FQNEAQ (reference sequence). CDR3 sequence: CASSLRAYGYTF. The CDR3 nucleotides are TGTGCCAGCAGCTTAAGAGCGTATGGCTACACCTTC.

J is TRBJ2-5 and V is TRBV6-2 or TRBV6-3, with D maybe TRBD2 (7 bases). V was cut by 0 bases and J by 0 bases, with 23 bases left in between. Germline CDR1 and CDR2: MNHEY and SVGEGT. There are 20 residues in the CDR3. CDR3 DNA sequence: TGTGCCAGCAGTTACTCGACCACCGGCGGCGGGGGCGAGTACCAAGAGACCCAGTACTTC. It translates to CASSYSTTGGGGEYQETQYF.

The rearrangement uses TRBV7-2 and TRBJ1-5, with D uncertain. The germline gives CDR1 SGHTA, CDR2 FQGNSA. The germline V and J ends were trimmed by 4 bases and 3 bases, with 7 bases remaining between them. The CDR3 spans 13 residues. The CDR3 DNA sequence: TGTGCCAGCAGCTGGAGGTCCAATCAGCCCCAGCATTTT. Translating it yields CASSWRSNQPQHF. The full variable domain, in which reference TRBV7-2 and TRBJ1-5 provide the parts outside the CDR3, is GAGVSQSPSNKVTEKGKDVELRCDPISGHTALYWYRQSLGQGLEFLIYFQGNSAPDKSGLPSDRFSAERTGGSVSTLTIQRTQQEDSAVYLCASSWRSNQPQHFGDGTRLSIL.

The J gene is TRBJ2-1, the V gene TRBV28; a possible D gene is TRBD2 (6 bases). The CDR3 runs 14 residues. CDR1 is MDHEN, CDR2 SYDVKM, per germline. V lost 7 bases to trimming and J lost 7 bases, with 17 bases between them. CDR3 protein: CASNPGLLLNEQFF. The CDR3 DNA sequence: TGTGCCAGCAACCCGGGACTGCTGTTGAATGAGCAGTTCTTC.

With regard to this clone: The same CDR3 also results from other DNA sequences found in this sample. The chain is built from TRBV19 and TRBJ1-2; D ambiguous. Trimming took off 6 bases at V and 5 bases at J, with 13 bases between the two ends. This CDR3 has 13 amino acids. The germline CDR1 and CDR2 sequences are LNHDA and SQIVND (reference sequence). CDR3 amino acids: CASSLGRGYGYTF. The CDR3 DNA sequence: TGTGCCAGTAGCCTCGGCAGAGGTTATGGCTACACCTTC.

The chain recombines TRBV3-1 (or the pseudogene TRBV3-2) with TRBJ2-7; D might be TRBD1 (5 bases). The V end lost 0 bases, the J end lost 3 bases, and 18 bases lay between the germline ends. The CDR3 covers 17 residues. Germline CDR1 is LGHDT and CDR2 is YNNKEL (reference sequence). Here the CDR3 reads CASSQDPSTVGNYEQYF. CDR3 nucleotide sequence: TGTGCCAGCAGCCAAGATCCCTCGACAGTGGGAAACTACGAGCAGTACTTC.

The chain is built from TRBV30 and TRBJ1-6; the match to TRBD1 covers 7 bases. V lost 2 bases to trimming and J lost 8 bases; unmatched junction nucleotides: 18. The CDR3 extends over 18 amino acids. The germline gives CDR1 GTSNPN, CDR2 SVGIG (reference sequence). The CDR3 nucleotides are TGTGCCTGGAGTCTTCTTCGACGGACAGGAGGTCGTGATTCACCCCTCCACTTT. Residues: CAWSLLRRTGGRDSPLHF.

This clone showed up just once. The J gene is TRBJ1-3, the V gene TRBV4-1; 8 nucleotides agree with TRBD1. The germline gives CDR1 MGHRA, CDR2 YSYEKL. The ends lost 4 bases at V and 2 bases at J; junction bases unmatched: 7. The CDR3 loop spans 16 amino acids. CDR3 in amino acids: CASSRLPQGAGNTIYF. The CDR3 bases are TGCGCCAGCAGCCGACTACCACAGGGGGCTGGAAACACCATATATTTT.

A word on this clone: One junction end disagrees with the germline gene, perhaps due to a read error. V gene TRBV27 combines with J gene TRBJ1-6; 7 bases are shared with TRBD1. Germline V gene data show CDR1 as MNHEY and CDR2 as SMNVEV (reference sequence). The CDR3 runs 21 residues. CDR3 nucleotides: TGTGCCAGCAGTTTAATACCCCTATGTATTTTTTGGACAGGCTATGATTCACCCCTCCACTTT. Amino acid sequence: CASSLIPLCIFWTGYDSPLHF.

The chain carries TRBV9 and TRBJ1-6; D is unclear. The CDR3 is 14 amino acids. Trimming pared 0 bases from V and 7 bases from J, leaving 8 bases between. Germline V CDR1 and CDR2: SGDLS, YYNGEE. CDR3 sequence (DNA): TGTGCCAGCAGCGTAGTTGACTTGAATTCACCCCTCCACTTT. It codes for CASSVVDLNSPLHF.

This rearrangement joins TRBV28 to TRBJ1-5, with a tentative D call TRBD1 (6 bases). Germline V gene sequence: CDR1 MDHEN, CDR2 SYDVKM. CDR3 length: 12 residues. V shed 8 bases and J shed 9 bases, with 14 bases lying between them. The CDR3 bases are TGTGCCAGCCGCGAAGGGGGTGGGCCCCAGCATTTT. Its translation: CASREGGGPQHF.

This clone was recorded once. The chain uses TRBV24-1 and TRBJ2-1; 7 bases line up with TRBD2. Germline V gene data show CDR1 as KGHDR and CDR2 as SFDVKD. The CDR3 sequence is 16 residues long. After removal of 3 bases from V and 0 bases from J, the junction contained 4 bases not matched to a gene. Here the CDR3 reads CATSDRVAGSYNEQFF. The CDR3 DNA reads as TGTGCCACCAGTGATCGGGTAGCGGGCTCCTACAATGAGCAGTTCTTC.

This clone was picked up a small number of times. The chain employs TRBV4-1 and TRBJ2-1; the D gene is possibly TRBD1 (6 bases). The CDR3 spans 17 residues. Germline V CDR1 and CDR2: MGHRA, YSYEKL. The germline V and J ends were trimmed by 8 bases and 1 base, with 21 bases remaining between them. CDR3 protein: CASAGPGLDRSYNEQFF. The CDR3 DNA sequence: TGCGCCAGCGCTGGCCCTGGTCTGGACAGATCCTACAATGAGCAGTTCTTC.

The chain combines TRBV6-1 with TRBJ2-5; no definite D call. Trimming took 2 bases from V and 5 from J, leaving 9 bases between them. This CDR3 is built from 13 residues. CDR1 and CDR2 (germline): MNHNS, SASEGT. Here the CDR3 reads CASSERYYETQYF. The CDR3, as DNA: TGTGCCAGCAGTGAACGATACTATGAGACCCAGTACTTC.

The table lists this clone with a few counts. This chain's CDR3 is CASSLKYRENTEAFF. The DNA of the CDR3 is TGTGCCAGCAGTTTAAAATACAGGGAGAACACTGAAGCTTTCTTT. The J gene is TRBJ1-1, the V gene TRBV27; possible D gene TRBD1, 6 bases. The germline gives CDR1 MNHEY, CDR2 SMNVEV (reference sequence). V was cut by 2 bases and J by 1 base, with 11 bases left in between. This CDR3 has 15 amino acids.

This clone was observed a few times. The rearrangement uses TRBV7-2 and TRBJ1-3, with a weak D call TRBD1 (6 bases). The V end lost 1 base, the J end lost 7 bases, and 11 bases lay between the germline ends. Germline CDR1 and CDR2: SGHTA and FQGNSA. The CDR3 contains 14 residues. The DNA for the CDR3 is TGTGCCAGCAGCTTAGTCGGGACAAGTAACACCATATATTTT. Translation: CASSLVGTSNTIYF.

The chain is built from TRBV19 and TRBJ1-1; possible D gene TRBD1, 5 bases. CDR3 size: 14 residues. Germline V gene lookup returns CDR1 LNHDA and CDR2 SQIVND (reference sequence). The V end was cut by 8 bases, the J end by 0 bases, with 13 bases between. CDR3 coding DNA: TGTGCCAGTGGAACCAGGGCGTTGAACACTGAAGCTTTCTTT. Translating gives CASGTRALNTEAFF.

V usage is TRBV9 and J usage is TRBJ2-3, with TRBD2 matching over 12 bases. CDR3 length equals 19 residues. CDR1 is SGDLS, CDR2 YYNGEE, per germline. J was trimmed by 0 bases and V by 3 bases; bases with no gene match: 11. The CDR3 nucleotides read TGTGCCAGCAGCGATATCGGACTAGCGGGGCCCTCTAGCACAGATACGCAGTATTTT. Translation: CASSDIGLAGPSSTDTQYF.

The chain is built from TRBV5-1 and TRBJ2-5; TRBD1 might be the D (6 bases). In germline, CDR1 is SGHRS, CDR2 YFSETQ. The CDR3 sequence is 16 residues long. Between the trimmed V and J ends, which lost 1 base and 1 base, there was a span of 14 bases. CDR3 residues: CASSLITGTLQETQYF. CDR3 DNA sequence: TGCGCCAGCAGCTTGATAACAGGGACACTCCAAGAGACCCAGTACTTC.

J is TRBJ2-5 and V is TRBV5-4; 7 bases fit TRBD2. Looked up from germline, CDR1 is SGHNT and CDR2 is YYREEE (reference sequence). This CDR3 contains 17 residues. After removal of 0 bases from V and 2 bases from J, the junction contained 10 bases not matched to a gene. The CDR3 loop reads CASSLVRGTTLQETQYF. CDR3 bases: TGTGCCAGCAGCTTGGTGCGGGGGACCACCTTACAAGAGACCCAGTACTTC.